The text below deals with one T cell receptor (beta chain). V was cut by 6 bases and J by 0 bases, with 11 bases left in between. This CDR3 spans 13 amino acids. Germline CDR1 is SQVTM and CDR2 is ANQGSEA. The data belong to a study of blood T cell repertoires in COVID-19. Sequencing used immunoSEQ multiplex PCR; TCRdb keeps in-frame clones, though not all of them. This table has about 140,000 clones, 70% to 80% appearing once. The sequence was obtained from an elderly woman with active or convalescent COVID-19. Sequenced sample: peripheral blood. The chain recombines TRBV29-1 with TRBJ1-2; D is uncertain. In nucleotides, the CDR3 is TGCAGCGTCCACCACAGTACTAACTATGGCTACACCTTC. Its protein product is CSVHHSTNYGYTF.